This note documents a single TCR beta chain sequence. Its target is not known. The data are from a study of cytomegalovirus exposure and HLA in healthy donors. Use of 60 Vbeta and 13 Jbeta primers characterized the PCR. Sequenced by immunoSEQ multiplex PCR; TCRdb stores in-frame clones only, minus some. The sample has more than 95,000 clones, around 75% seen once. Looked up from germline, CDR1 is SEHNR and CDR2 is FQNEAQ (reference sequence). The CDR3 length is 14 residues. The germline V and J ends were trimmed by 2 bases and 10 bases, with 12 bases remaining between them. Broader study findings: A list of around 160 TCR beta chains associated with cytomegalovirus was given.

This TCR was sampled from a woman under 30 in good health and CMV-seronegative. The chain employs TRBV7-9 and TRBJ1-6; D is uncertain. Material for sequencing was PBMCs. As DNA, the CDR3 is TGTGCCAGCAGCTTACAGTCCTCCAACTCACCCCTCCACTTT. This encodes CASSLQSSNSPLHF.